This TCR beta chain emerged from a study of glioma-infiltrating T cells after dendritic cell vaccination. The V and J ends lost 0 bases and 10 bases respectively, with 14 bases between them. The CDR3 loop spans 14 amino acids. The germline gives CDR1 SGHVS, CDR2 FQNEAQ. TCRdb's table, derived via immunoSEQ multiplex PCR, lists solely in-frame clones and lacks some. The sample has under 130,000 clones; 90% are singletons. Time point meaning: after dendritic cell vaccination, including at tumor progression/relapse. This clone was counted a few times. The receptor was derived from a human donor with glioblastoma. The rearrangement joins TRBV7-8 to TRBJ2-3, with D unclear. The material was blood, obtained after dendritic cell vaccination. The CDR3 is CASSLATNPRAQYF. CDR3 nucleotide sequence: TGTGCCAGCAGCTTAGCGACGAATCCTCGGGCGCAGTATTTT.